A selection of T cell receptor beta chains follows, all from one sample in a study of blood T cells in healthy people across ages. TCRdb re-derived calls from the 5' RACE reads in MiXCR, one entry per CDR3 protein. Of 1.4 million to 1.5 million distinct CDR3 sequences detected, roughly 45% appear once; the ten largest clones hold under 8%. Material: blood. Source of these receptors: a young woman in good health. CDR3s include the opening cysteine and the closing phenylalanine or tryptophan. The D gene is left open where the match is weak. Clone sizes are given selectively: once, few, many, or a class where the clone is expanded.

D gene: TRBD2; V gene: TRBV3-1; J gene: TRBJ2-1; clone size: few; CDR3 DNA: TGTGCCAGCAGCCAAGATCTCTTGGCGGGAGGTGACCATGAGCAGTTCTTC; CDR3 protein: CASSQDLLAGGDHEQFF
D gene: NA; V gene: TRBV4-2; J gene: TRBJ1-4; clone size: NA; CDR3 DNA: TGTGCCAGCAGCCGAGAGGATGGCGAAAAACTGTTTTTT; CDR3 protein: CASSREDGEKLFF
D gene: NA; V gene: TRBV6-6; J gene: TRBJ1-5; clone size: NA; CDR3 DNA: TGTGCCAGCAGTTACACTCAGGGACAGCCCCAGCATTTT; CDR3 protein: CASSYTQGQPQHF
D gene: NA; V gene: TRBV2; J gene: TRBJ1-5; clone size: NA; CDR3 DNA: TGTGCCAGCAGTGAGGCGACCCTGGGGCAGCCCCAGCATTTT; CDR3 protein: CASSEATLGQPQHF
D gene: TRBD2; V gene: TRBV11-2; J gene: TRBJ2-7; clone size: NA; CDR3 DNA: TGTGCCAGCAGCTTAGTTGGGCTGGCGGGAGGACCCTCCTACGAGCAGTACTTC; CDR3 protein: CASSLVGLAGGPSYEQYF
D gene: NA; V gene: TRBV9; J gene: TRBJ2-1; clone size: NA; CDR3 DNA: TGTGCCAGCACGGGACGGTACAATGAGCAGTTCTTC; CDR3 protein: CASTGRYNEQFF
D gene: NA; V gene: TRBV5-1; J gene: TRBJ2-5; clone size: few; CDR3 DNA: TGCGCCAGCAGCGTTTACCACCAGGGGTATGAGCAGTACTTC; CDR3 protein: CASSVYHQGYEQYF
D gene: NA; V gene: TRBV5-1; J gene: TRBJ1-6; clone size: NA; CDR3 DNA: TGCGCCAGCAGCTTGGGACAGCTTGGTTTACCCCTCCACTTT; CDR3 protein: CASSLGQLGLPLHF
D gene: NA; V gene: TRBV7-2; J gene: TRBJ1-6; clone size: once; CDR3 DNA: TGTGCCAGCCTCCAGGTTGGGGCCCGCCTGGGTTCACCCCTCCACTTT; CDR3 protein: CASLQVGARLGSPLHF
D gene: TRBD1; V gene: TRBV2; J gene: TRBJ1-2; clone size: NA; CDR3 DNA: TGTGCCAGCAGTGAACTCCATGGACAGGGCAACTATGGCTACACCTTC; CDR3 protein: CASSELHGQGNYGYTF
D gene: NA; V gene: TRBV4-1; J gene: TRBJ2-1; clone size: NA; CDR3 DNA: TGCGCCAGCGGACCCTCTAGCGACCCACACAATGAGCAGTTCTTC; CDR3 protein: CASGPSSDPHNEQFF